The 5 T cell receptor beta chains given below trace back to one sample, sequenced in a study of T cell repertoires in cytomegalovirus infection. MiXCR, applied by TCRdb to the reads, yields one record per CDR3 protein. Of fewer than 550,000 distinct CDR3 sequences listed, 31% are singletons. Input material: PBMCs. The receptors originated from a human donor in good health (CMV status not recorded). Some clones in this sample may be carry-over from other donors' samples.

This clonotype appeared a few times. The chain's CDR3 is CASSNPAYPPYGYTF. CDR3 bases: TGTGCCAGCAGCAACCCCGCATACCCTCCCTATGGCTACACCTTC. This sequence joins TRBV7-2 and TRBJ1-2, with D unclear. This CDR3 is built from 15 residues. V was pared by 5 bases and J by 4 bases, with 17 bases between. Germline CDR1 and CDR2: SGHTA and FQGNSA.

This clonotype has more than one count but fewer than ten. This rearrangement joins TRBV7-6 to TRBJ2-7; weak D call: TRBD2 (5 bases). The germline V gene has CDR1 SGHVS and CDR2 FNYEAQ. V was cut by 5 bases and J by 5 bases, with 16 bases left in between. The CDR3 is made up of 14 amino acids. The CDR3 region is CASSPDLNRNEQYF. The DNA of the CDR3 is TGTGCCAGCAGCCCGGACTTGAACCGGAACGAGCAGTACTTC.

This clonotype was observed many times. This chain uses TRBV12-3 or TRBV12-4 with TRBJ2-5; D is ambiguous. The CDR3 sequence is 14 residues long. Trimming stripped 3 bases from V and 1 base from J, with 9 bases between. CDR3 bases: TGTGCCAGCAGTTTTGGAAGGTCCCAAGAGACCCAGTACTTC. It translates to CASSFGRSQETQYF.

The J gene is TRBJ2-7, the V gene TRBV6-6; a possible D gene is TRBD1 (5 bases). The germline V gene has CDR1 MNHNY and CDR2 SVGAGI (reference sequence). Trimming removed 9 bases at V and 2 bases at J, with 11 bases between. This CDR3 contains 12 residues. Here the CDR3 reads CASKQEPYEQYF. The CDR3 DNA is TGTGCCAGTAAACAGGAGCCCTACGAGCAGTACTTC.

This clonotype was seen at least ten times. V gene TRBV7-9 combines with J gene TRBJ1-2; 7 nucleotides align to TRBD1. The J segment lost 8 bases and the V segment lost 3 bases, leaving 3 bases of the junction unmatched. The germline V gene encodes CDR1 SEHNR and CDR2 FQNEAQ (reference sequence). The CDR3 sequence is 12 residues long. CDR3 amino acids: CASSFNRGGYTF. In DNA form, the CDR3 reads TGTGCCAGCAGCTTCAACAGGGGCGGCTACACCTTC.